The 27 T cell receptor beta chains below were found in one sample sequenced in a study of T cell repertoires in cytomegalovirus infection. TCRdb re-called the reads with MiXCR, one entry per CDR3 protein. The data contain some 270,000 distinct CDR3 sequences, over 15% of them singletons. The source material was CD8+ T cells from PBMCs. Receptors were obtained from a human donor in good health (CMV status not recorded). Some clones in this sample may be carry-over from other donors' samples.

In this sample, this clonotype turned up a few times. The V call is TRBV29-1, the J call TRBJ2-1; D not resolved. This CDR3 region has 12 residues. V lost 2 bases and J 7 bases, leaving 9 bases between the germline ends. CDR1 SQVTM and CDR2 ANQGSEA come from the germline V gene. CDR3 in amino acids: CSVERQVNEQFF. The CDR3, as DNA: TGCAGCGTTGAAAGGCAGGTAAATGAGCAGTTCTTC.

The chain is built from TRBV20-1 and TRBJ2-3; 7 nucleotides match TRBD2. The CDR3 covers 18 residues. Germline assignment: CDR1 DFQATT and CDR2 SNEGSKA (reference sequence). As DNA, the CDR3 is TGCAGCGCGGGGCCCGGGACTATAGGTCCGGAAAGCACAGATACGCAGTATTTT. Translating it yields CSAGPGTIGPESTDTQYF.

This clonotype was recorded many times. The chain carries TRBV5-6 and TRBJ2-1, with D possibly being TRBD2 (5 bases). Trimming removed 0 bases from V and 2 bases from J, with 9 bases in between. This CDR3 is 15 amino acids long. From germline, CDR1 is SGHDT and CDR2 YYEEEE. The CDR3 nucleotides are TGTGCCAGCAGCTTGGGGAGGTACACCTACAATGAGCAGTTCTTC. This sequence encodes CASSLGRYTYNEQFF.

There are many counts of this clonotype. The chain joins TRBV30 to TRBJ1-1; D remains unclear. V was shortened by 0 bases and J by 5 bases, with 7 bases between the two germline ends. CDR1 and CDR2 from the germline V gene are GTSNPN and SVGIG (reference sequence). This CDR3 comprises 12 residues. For the CDR3, the DNA is TGTGCCTGGAGTGTACTCGGTACTGAAGCTTTCTTT. Translation: CAWSVLGTEAFF.

With regard to this clonotype: An end of the junction does not agree with germline; a read error may underlie this. The chain carries TRBV6-2 or TRBV6-3 and TRBJ2-7; the D is unclear. Germline CDR1 MNHEY, CDR2 SVGEGT. This CDR3 spans 15 amino acids. The CDR3 DNA follows: TGTGCCAGCAGGACGGACGTTTCAGGATCCTTCGAGCAGTACTTC. Encoded protein: CASRTDVSGSFEQYF.

CDR3 protein: CATVSGTRNTGELFF. The CDR3 DNA follows: TGTGCCACAGTAAGCGGGACGAGAAACACCGGGGAGCTGTTTTTT. The chain recombines TRBV2 with TRBJ2-2; 7 bases map to TRBD2. Germline V lookup: CDR1 SNHLY, CDR2 FYNNEI. V lost 10 bases to trimming and J lost 2 bases; unmatched junction nucleotides: 10. This CDR3 has 15 residues. Complete variable domain (other parts from reference TRBV2 and TRBJ2-2): EPEVTQTPSHQVTQMGQEVILRCVPISNHLYFYWYRQILGQKVEFLVSFYNNEISEKSEIFDDQFSVERPDGSNFTLKIRSTKLEDSAMYFCATVSGTRNTGELFFGEGSRLTVL.

The chain uses TRBV13 and TRBJ1-4; D remains ambiguous. The CDR3 sequence is 12 residues long. The V and J ends lost 11 bases and 4 bases respectively, with 11 bases between them. CDR1 is PRHDT and CDR2 is FYEKMQ in the germline V gene (reference sequence). The DNA of the CDR3 is TGTGCCTCTCGAGGCTTTAATGAAAAACTGTTTTTT. Its translation is CASRGFNEKLFF.

The chain employs TRBV11-2 and TRBJ2-5; D is unresolved. CDR1 is SGHAT, CDR2 FQNNGV, per germline. Trimming removed 0 bases at V and 5 bases at J, with 13 bases between. This CDR3 has 15 residues. The CDR3, as DNA: TGTGCCAGCAGCTTAGATCGAGGTGGCCAGGAGACCCAGTACTTC. Translated: CASSLDRGGQETQYF.

The V and J genes are TRBV4-1 and TRBJ1-5; D uncertain. Germline CDR1 MGHRA, CDR2 YSYEKL. The CDR3 contains 15 residues. V was shortened by 1 base and J by 2 bases, with 9 bases between the two germline ends. CDR3 loop: CASSQGDGGNQPQHF. The CDR3 bases are TGCGCCAGCAGCCAAGGGGATGGCGGCAATCAGCCCCAGCATTTT.

This clonotype has more than one count but fewer than ten. The rearrangement links TRBV20-1 to TRBJ2-3; D might be TRBD1 (7 bases). The germline CDR1 and CDR2 sequences are DFQATT and SNEGSKA (reference sequence). Between the trimmed V and J ends, which lost 1 base and 6 bases, there was a span of 14 bases. The CDR3 sequence is 14 residues long. CDR3 sequence reads: CSARVRGVGDTQYF. The DNA of the CDR3 is TGCAGTGCTAGAGTCAGGGGGGTCGGGGATACGCAGTATTTT.

The CDR3 loop is CASSLVGYHEQYF. CDR3 in DNA: TGTGCCAGCAGCTTGGTCGGGTACCACGAGCAGTACTTC. The rearrangement uses TRBV5-6 and TRBJ2-7; no clear D gene. Germline V lookup: CDR1 SGHDT, CDR2 YYEEEE. The CDR3 spans 13 residues. The V end was cut by 0 bases, the J end by 5 bases, with 9 bases between. Looking up the rest from reference TRBV5-6 and TRBJ2-7 gives the full variable domain: DAGVTQSPTHLIKTRGQQVTLRCSPKSGHDTVSWYQQALGQGPQFIFQYYEEEERQRGNFPDRFSGHQFPNYSSELNVNALLLGDSALYLCASSLVGYHEQYFGPGTRLTVT.

In its sample, this clonotype was seen a few times. The chain carries TRBV5-1 and TRBJ1-1; no clear D. From germline, CDR1 is SGHRS and CDR2 YFSETQ. This CDR3 spans 11 amino acids. Trimming took off 5 bases at V and 1 base at J, with 3 bases between the two ends. The CDR3 nucleotides are TGCGCCAGCAGAGCGAACACTGAAGCTTTCTTT. Encoded protein: CASRANTEAFF.

This clonotype was seen only a few times. CDR3 in DNA: TGTGCCAGCAGTCCAGACAACTCCTACGAGCAGTACTTC. Translated: CASSPDNSYEQYF. The V call is TRBV6-2 or TRBV6-3, the J call TRBJ2-7; the D is unclear. Germline values: CDR1 MNHEY, CDR2 SVGEGT. The CDR3 length is 13 residues. V shed 5 bases and J shed 0 bases, with 8 bases lying between them.

This clonotype has a handful of counts. This sequence joins TRBV27 and TRBJ1-1, with D uncertain. The germline gives CDR1 MNHEY, CDR2 SMNVEV (reference sequence). V was trimmed by 6 bases and J by 7 bases, leaving 12 bases between them. This CDR3 contains 12 residues. CDR3 nucleotides: TGTGCCAGCAGCCCCGACACCTTTGAAGCTTTCTTT. This translates into CASSPDTFEAFF.

The chain couples TRBV3-1 to TRBJ2-7, with D tentatively TRBD1 (5 bases). Trimming pared 1 base from V and 3 bases from J, leaving 19 bases between. The CDR3 loop spans 17 amino acids. CDR1 is LGHDT and CDR2 is YNNKEL in the germline V gene (reference sequence). The CDR3 reads CASSQVPLGHKNYEQYF. CDR3 nucleotides: TGTGCCAGCAGCCAAGTACCTCTAGGACATAAGAACTACGAGCAGTACTTC.

The V gene is TRBV5-6, the J gene TRBJ1-2; possibly TRBD1 for D (6 bases). This CDR3 region has 13 residues. Trimming cost V 3 bases and J 5 bases, with 11 bases left between them. CDR1 and CDR2 (germline): SGHDT, YYEEEE. The CDR3 loop reads CASSSSGEYGYTF. CDR3 DNA: TGTGCCAGCAGCTCGTCAGGGGAGTATGGCTACACCTTC.

This clonotype appeared a few times. This chain joins TRBV28 and TRBJ1-2; possibly TRBD1 for D (6 bases). The V gene lost 1 base and the J gene lost 4 bases, with 13 bases spanning the gap. The V gene's germline CDR1 is MDHEN and CDR2 SYDVKM. This CDR3 has 15 amino acids. CDR3 sequence: CASSLLDSGFYGYTF. CDR3 sequence (DNA): TGTGCCAGCAGTTTATTGGACAGCGGTTTCTATGGCTACACCTTC.

This clonotype was seen repeatedly, ten times or more. This chain connects TRBV11-2 to TRBJ1-5; the D is unclear. The V gene's germline CDR1 is SGHAT and CDR2 FQNNGV. CDR3 length: 14 residues. V was pared by 1 base and J by 2 bases, with 6 bases between. The CDR3 nucleotides are TGTGCCAGCAGCTTAGGACCAGGCAATCAGCCCCAGCATTTT. It translates to CASSLGPGNQPQHF. Drawing the rest from reference TRBV11-2 and TRBJ1-5, the complete variable domain is EAGVAQSPRYKIIEKRQSVAFWCNPISGHATLYWYQQILGQGPKLLIQFQNNGVVDDSQLPKDRFSAERLKGVDSTLKIQPAKLEDSAVYLCASSLGPGNQPQHFGDGTRLSIL.

This clonotype was recorded a few times. The chain recombines TRBV12-3 or TRBV12-4 with TRBJ2-4, with D perhaps matching TRBD2 (5 bases). CDR3 length: 16 residues. V was shortened by 3 bases and J by 6 bases, with 18 bases between the two germline ends. The CDR3 DNA follows: TGTGCCAGCAGTTTTCGGGCGCGGGCATCTGGAAACATTCAGTACTTC. This sequence encodes CASSFRARASGNIQYF.

The chain has TRBV10-3 and TRBJ1-2; D is ambiguous. CDR1 and CDR2 (germline): ENHRY, SYGVKD. V dropped 0 bases and J dropped 3 bases, with 2 bases sitting between them. The CDR3 consists of 12 residues. The CDR3 nucleotides are TGTGCCATCAGTGAGTCAGACTATGGCTACACCTTC. Its translation: CAISESDYGYTF.

This clonotype occurred a few times. This rearrangement joins TRBV12-5 to TRBJ1-1; tentative D call: TRBD1 (5 bases). This CDR3 region has 15 residues. The germline gives CDR1 LGHNT, CDR2 FRNRAP. V was shortened by 7 bases and J by 4 bases, with 19 bases between the two germline ends. The CDR3 nucleotides read TGTGCTAGTGTAGGGGACTCGACGTGGGGCACTGAAGCTTTCTTT. It yields the protein CASVGDSTWGTEAFF.

The sample holds many counts of this clonotype. The chain carries TRBV5-4 and TRBJ2-1; D may be TRBD1 (5 bases). The germline V gene encodes CDR1 SGHNT and CDR2 YYREEE (reference sequence). Trimming pared 1 base from V and 4 bases from J, leaving 6 bases between. CDR3 length: 13 residues. The CDR3 reads CASSLTGYNEQFF. In DNA form, the CDR3 reads TGTGCCAGCAGCTTGACAGGTTACAATGAGCAGTTCTTC.

There are many counts of this clonotype. J is TRBJ2-2 and V is TRBV7-2; D not resolved. The V end lost 1 base, the J end lost 2 bases, and 5 bases lay between the germline ends. CDR1 is SGHTA, CDR2 FQGNSA, per germline. This CDR3 region has 14 residues. The CDR3 sequence is CASSLGSNTGELFF. CDR3 in DNA: TGTGCCAGCAGCTTAGGATCAAACACCGGGGAGCTGTTTTTT.

This chain connects TRBV19 to TRBJ1-5, with D possibly being TRBD1 (5 bases). The germline V and J ends were trimmed by 11 bases and 6 bases, with 17 bases remaining between them. There are 13 residues in the CDR3. CDR1 and CDR2 from the germline V gene are LNHDA and SQIVND (reference sequence). CDR3 residues: CASRARGIQPQHF. The CDR3, as DNA: TGTGCCTCCCGGGCCCGGGGGATTCAGCCCCAGCATTTT. Filled out from reference TRBV19 and TRBJ1-5, the complete variable domain reads DGGITQSPKYLFRKEGQNVTLSCEQNLNHDAMYWYRQDPGQGLRLIYYSQIVNDFQKGDIAEGYSVSREKKESFPLTVTSAQKNPTAFYLCASRARGIQPQHFGDGTRLSIL.

This clonotype was seen a handful of times. This rearrangement joins TRBV4-1 to TRBJ1-1; 11 bases align to TRBD1. J was trimmed by 2 bases and V by 2 bases; bases with no gene match: 10. CDR1 MGHRA and CDR2 YSYEKL come from the germline V gene. The CDR3 spans 18 residues. CDR3 DNA sequence: TGCGCCAGCAGCCAATCCACCGGGACAGGGGGTTTCAACACTGAAGCTTTCTTT. It encodes CASSQSTGTGGFNTEAFF.

This chain uses TRBV19 with TRBJ2-1; 8 bases match TRBD1. Germline CDR1 and CDR2: LNHDA and SQIVND (reference sequence). V shed 6 bases, J shed 6 bases, and the junction held 10 bases outside the gene matches. This CDR3 spans 15 amino acids. The CDR3 loop reads CASSRRDRLGNEQFF. CDR3 nucleotides: TGTGCCAGTAGCCGCCGGGACAGGTTGGGCAATGAGCAGTTCTTC.

This clonotype occurred a few times. This chain connects TRBV12-3 or TRBV12-4 to TRBJ1-6, with unresolved D. V lost 3 bases, J lost 5 bases, and 11 bases lay in between. The CDR3 loop spans 15 amino acids. CDR3 region: CASSFSRSNNSPLHF. CDR3 nucleotide sequence: TGTGCCAGCAGTTTTAGCAGGAGCAATAATTCACCCCTCCACTTT.